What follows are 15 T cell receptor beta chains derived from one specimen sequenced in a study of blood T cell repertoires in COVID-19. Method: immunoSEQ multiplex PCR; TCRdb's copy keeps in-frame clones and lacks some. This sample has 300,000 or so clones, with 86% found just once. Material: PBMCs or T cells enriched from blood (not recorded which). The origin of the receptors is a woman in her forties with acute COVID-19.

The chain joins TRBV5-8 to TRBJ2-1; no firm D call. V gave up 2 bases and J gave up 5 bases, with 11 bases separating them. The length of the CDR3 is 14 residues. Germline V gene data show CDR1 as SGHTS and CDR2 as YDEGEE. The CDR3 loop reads CASSFSQKHNEQFF. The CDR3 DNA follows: TGTGCCAGCAGCTTCTCCCAGAAACACAATGAGCAGTTCTTC.

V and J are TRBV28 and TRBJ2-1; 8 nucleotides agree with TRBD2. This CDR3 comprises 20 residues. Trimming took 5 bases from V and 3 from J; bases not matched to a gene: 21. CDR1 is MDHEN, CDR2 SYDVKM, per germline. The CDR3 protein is CASSPVPGSGRDLSYNEQFF. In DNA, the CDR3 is TGTGCCAGCAGTCCGGTACCGGGCAGCGGGAGAGACTTAAGCTACAATGAGCAGTTCTTC.

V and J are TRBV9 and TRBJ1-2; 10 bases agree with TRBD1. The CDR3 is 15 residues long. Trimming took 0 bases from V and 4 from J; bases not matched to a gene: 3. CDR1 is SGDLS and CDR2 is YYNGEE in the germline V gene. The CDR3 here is CASSVGGQGSYGYTF. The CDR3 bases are TGTGCCAGCAGCGTAGGGGGACAGGGGAGCTATGGCTACACCTTC. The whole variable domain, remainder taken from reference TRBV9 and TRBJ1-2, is DSGVTQTPKHLITATGQRVTLRCSPRSGDLSVYWYQQSLDQGLQFLIQYYNGEERAKGNILERFSAQQFPDLHSELNLSSLELGDSALYFCASSVGGQGSYGYTFGSGTRLTVV.

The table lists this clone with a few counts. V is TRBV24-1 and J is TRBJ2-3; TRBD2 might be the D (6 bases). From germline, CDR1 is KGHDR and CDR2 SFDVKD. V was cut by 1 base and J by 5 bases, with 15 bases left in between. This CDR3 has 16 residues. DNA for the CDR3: TGTGCCACCAGTGATTTAAGCACGGGAGTGGGAGATACGCAGTATTTT. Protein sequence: CATSDLSTGVGDTQYF.

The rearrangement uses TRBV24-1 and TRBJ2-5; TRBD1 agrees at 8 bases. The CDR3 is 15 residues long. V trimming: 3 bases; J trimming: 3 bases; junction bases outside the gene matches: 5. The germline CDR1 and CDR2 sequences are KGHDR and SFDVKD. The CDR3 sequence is CATSDLGTGKETQYF. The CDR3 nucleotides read TGTGCCACCAGTGATCTGGGGACAGGTAAAGAGACCCAGTACTTC.

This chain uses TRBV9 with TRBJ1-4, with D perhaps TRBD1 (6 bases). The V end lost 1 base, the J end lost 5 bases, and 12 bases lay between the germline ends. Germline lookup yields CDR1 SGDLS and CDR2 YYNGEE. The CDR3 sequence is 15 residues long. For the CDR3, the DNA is TGTGCCAGCAGCGTACGGACAGACCAGAATGAAAAACTGTTTTTT. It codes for CASSVRTDQNEKLFF.

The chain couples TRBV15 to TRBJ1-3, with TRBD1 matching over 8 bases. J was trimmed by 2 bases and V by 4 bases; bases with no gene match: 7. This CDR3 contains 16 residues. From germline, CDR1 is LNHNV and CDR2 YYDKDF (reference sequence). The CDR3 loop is CATSTSRDRPGNTIYF. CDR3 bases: TGTGCCACCAGCACAAGCAGGGACAGGCCTGGAAACACCATATATTTT. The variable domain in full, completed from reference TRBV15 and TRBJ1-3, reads DAMVIQNPRYQVTQFGKPVTLSCSQTLNHNVMYWYQQKSSQAPKLLFHYYDKDFNNEADTPDNFQSRRPNTSFCFLDIRSPGLGDTAMYLCATSTSRDRPGNTIYFGEGSWLTVV.

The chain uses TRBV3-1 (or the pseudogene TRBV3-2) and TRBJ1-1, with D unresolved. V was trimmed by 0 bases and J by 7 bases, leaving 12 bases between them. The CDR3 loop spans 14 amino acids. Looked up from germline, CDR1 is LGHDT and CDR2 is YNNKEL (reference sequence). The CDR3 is CASSQDDEVGEAFF. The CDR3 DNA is TGTGCCAGCAGCCAAGATGACGAGGTGGGTGAAGCTTTCTTT.

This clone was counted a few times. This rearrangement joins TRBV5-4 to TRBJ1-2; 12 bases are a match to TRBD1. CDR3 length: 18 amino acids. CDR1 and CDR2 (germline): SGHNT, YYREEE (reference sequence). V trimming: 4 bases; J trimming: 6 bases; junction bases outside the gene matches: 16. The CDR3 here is CASSPGQGATGSPNGYTF. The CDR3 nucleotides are TGTGCCAGCAGCCCGGGACAGGGGGCAACGGGGTCCCCAAATGGCTACACCTTC.

CDR3 bases: TGTGCCATCAGTGATCTCCTTCTGAACACTGAAGCTTTCTTT. Its translation: CAISDLLLNTEAFF. The rearrangement joins TRBV10-3 to TRBJ1-1; D not resolved. This CDR3 is 14 amino acids long. V was cut by 3 bases and J by 0 bases, with 8 bases left in between. Germline V gene lookup returns CDR1 ENHRY and CDR2 SYGVKD.

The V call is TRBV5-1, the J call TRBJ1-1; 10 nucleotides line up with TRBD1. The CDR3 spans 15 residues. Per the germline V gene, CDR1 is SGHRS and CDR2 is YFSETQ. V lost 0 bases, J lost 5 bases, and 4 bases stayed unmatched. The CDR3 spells CASSLAEDRGTEAFF. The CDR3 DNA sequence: TGCGCCAGCAGCTTGGCCGAGGACAGGGGGACTGAAGCTTTCTTT.

Here the CDR3 DNA reads TGTGCCAGCAAGGGGGCCTATGGCTACACCTTC. Translation: CASKGAYGYTF. V gene TRBV28 combines with J gene TRBJ1-2, with 7 bases lining up with TRBD1. The junction had 0 bases not matched to a gene; V was cut back by 7 bases and J by 4 bases. CDR1 and CDR2 from the germline V gene are MDHEN and SYDVKM. The CDR3 length is 11 residues.

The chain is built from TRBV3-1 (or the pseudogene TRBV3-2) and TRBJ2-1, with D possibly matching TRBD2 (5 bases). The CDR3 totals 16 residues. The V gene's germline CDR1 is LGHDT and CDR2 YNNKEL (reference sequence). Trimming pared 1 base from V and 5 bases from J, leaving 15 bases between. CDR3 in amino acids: CASSQVSSPINNEQFF. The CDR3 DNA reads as TGTGCCAGCAGCCAAGTTTCTAGCCCCATAAACAATGAGCAGTTCTTC.

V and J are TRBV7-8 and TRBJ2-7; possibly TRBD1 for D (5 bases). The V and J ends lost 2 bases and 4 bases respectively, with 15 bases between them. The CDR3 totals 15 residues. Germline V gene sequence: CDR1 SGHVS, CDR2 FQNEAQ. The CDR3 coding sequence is TGTGCCAGCAGCTTATTCGGCAGGGAAGGATACGAGCAGTACTTC. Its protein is CASSLFGREGYEQYF. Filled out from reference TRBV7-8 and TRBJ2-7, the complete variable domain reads GAGVSQSPRYKVAKRGQDVALRCDPISGHVSLFWYQQALGQGPEFLTYFQNEAQLDKSGLPSDRFFAERPEGSVSTLKIQRTQQEDSAVYLCASSLFGREGYEQYFGPGTRLTVT.

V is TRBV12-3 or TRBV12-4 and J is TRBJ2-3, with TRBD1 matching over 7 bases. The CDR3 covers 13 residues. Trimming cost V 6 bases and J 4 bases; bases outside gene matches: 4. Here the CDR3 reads CASSRTGADTQYF. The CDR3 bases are TGTGCCAGCAGCCGAACAGGGGCAGATACGCAGTATTTT.